This T cell receptor beta chain was profiled in a study of cytomegalovirus exposure and HLA in healthy donors. Overall study findings and caveats: Most TCR sequences were uncommon, yet certain public TCRs appeared in many donors. Some V segments could not be told apart, so they were left out, TRBV6-2 and TRBV6-3 among them.

From germline, CDR1 is SGHDN and CDR2 FVKESK. CDR3 length: 17 amino acids. The V gene lost 4 bases and the J gene lost 2 bases, with 18 bases spanning the gap. Amplification used 60 Vbeta primers and 13 Jbeta primers. Libraries were prepared by immunoSEQ multiplex PCR; TCRdb keeps only in-frame clonotypes and omits some of them. Altogether approximately 120,000 clones are present, about four fifths being singletons, with the ten largest covering around 3.2%. For this clone: Its antigen is still unknown.

The gene calls are TRBV14 and TRBJ2-4; tentatively, D is TRBD1 (5 bases). The sequence derives from a man younger than 40 in good health and CMV-seronegative. Input material: PBMCs. The CDR3 nucleotides read TGTGCCAGCAGCCTCACCCCGCAAGGGGTGACCAAAAACATTCAGTACTTC. It specifies CASSLTPQGVTKNIQYF.